The present entry profiles one T cell receptor (beta chain) with its context. This specimen belongs to a study of blood T cell repertoires in COVID-19. As for the study in general: Samples came from the United States, Italy and Spain, spanning acute and convalescent COVID-19. The analysed material was cDNA or gDNA that came from T cells, B-cell-depleted T cells, or PBMCs.

Original processing methods: It was from reference gene primer amplification that nucleated cell counts were estimated. Sequencing was performed with immunoSEQ multiplex PCR; in TCRdb, only in-frame clones are kept and a portion is missing. The D gene and trimming were derived from the DNA, and the V and J assignments and clone size from that table. The sample lists about 62,000 clones; around 91% were seen once. There are 20 residues in the CDR3. V was clipped by 0 bases and J by 4 bases, with 28 bases between them. Germline V lookup: CDR1 GTSNPN, CDR2 SVGIG (reference sequence). Sequenced sample: peripheral blood. The TCR originated in an older woman with COVID-19, enrolled during active disease. This sequence joins TRBV30 and TRBJ2-4, with a tentative D call TRBD2 (5 bases). Here the CDR3 reads CAWSVTGSPTDWETKNIQYF. CDR3 in DNA: TGTGCCTGGAGTGTGACGGGTTCCCCCACGGACTGGGAGACGAAAAACATTCAGTACTTC.